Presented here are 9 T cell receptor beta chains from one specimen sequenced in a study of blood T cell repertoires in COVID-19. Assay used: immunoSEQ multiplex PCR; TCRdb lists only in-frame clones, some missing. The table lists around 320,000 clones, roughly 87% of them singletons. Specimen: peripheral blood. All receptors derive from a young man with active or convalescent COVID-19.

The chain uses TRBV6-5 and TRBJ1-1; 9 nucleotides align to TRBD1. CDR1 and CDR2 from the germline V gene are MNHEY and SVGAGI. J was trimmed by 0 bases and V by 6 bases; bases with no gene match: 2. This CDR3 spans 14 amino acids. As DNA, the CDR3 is TGTGCCAGCAGGCGACAGGGGGTGAACACTGAAGCTTTCTTT. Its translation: CASRRQGVNTEAFF.

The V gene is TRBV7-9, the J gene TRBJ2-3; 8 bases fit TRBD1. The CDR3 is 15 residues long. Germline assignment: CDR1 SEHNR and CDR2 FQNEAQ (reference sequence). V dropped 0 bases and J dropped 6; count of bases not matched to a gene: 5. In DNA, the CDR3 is TGTGCCAGCAGCTTAGCCCAGGGGGCGGAGGATACGCAGTATTTT. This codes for CASSLAQGAEDTQYF.

The CDR3 sequence: CASRGRQGGAEAFF. The CDR3 nucleotides read TGTGCCAGCAGGGGACGACAGGGGGGAGCTGAAGCTTTCTTT. The genes are TRBV28 and TRBJ1-1; TRBD1 aligns across 9 bases. The germline V gene encodes CDR1 MDHEN and CDR2 SYDVKM. CDR3 length: 14 amino acids. V lost 6 bases, J lost 6 bases, and 8 bases stayed unmatched.

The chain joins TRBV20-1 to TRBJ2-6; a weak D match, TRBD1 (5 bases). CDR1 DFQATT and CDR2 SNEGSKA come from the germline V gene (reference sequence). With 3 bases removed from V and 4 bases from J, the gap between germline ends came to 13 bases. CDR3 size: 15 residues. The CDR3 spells CSASSWGGGANVLTF. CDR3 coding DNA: TGCAGTGCTAGTAGCTGGGGCGGAGGGGCCAACGTCCTGACTTTC.

The CDR3, as DNA: TGTGCCAGCAGCCAATATGGTGACAGGGGTAACGAGCAGTACTTC. Translation: CASSQYGDRGNEQYF. This chain joins TRBV16 and TRBJ2-7; 8 bases fit TRBD1. Trimming cost V 1 base and J 5 bases; bases outside gene matches: 7. The length of the CDR3 is 15 residues. The V gene's germline CDR1 is KGHSY and CDR2 FQNENV.

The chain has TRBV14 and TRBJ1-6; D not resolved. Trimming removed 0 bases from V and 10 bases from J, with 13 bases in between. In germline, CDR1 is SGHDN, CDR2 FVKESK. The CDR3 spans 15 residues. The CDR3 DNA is TGTGCCAGCAGCCAAGATCGGGGTAAATGGTCACCCCTCCACTTT. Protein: CASSQDRGKWSPLHF.

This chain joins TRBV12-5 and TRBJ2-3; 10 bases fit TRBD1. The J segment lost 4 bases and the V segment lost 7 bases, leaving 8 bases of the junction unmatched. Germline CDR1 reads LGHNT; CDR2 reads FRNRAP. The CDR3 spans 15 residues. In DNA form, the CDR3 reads TGTGCTAGTGCCTCGGGACAGGGGTCAGCAGATACGCAGTATTTT. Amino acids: CASASGQGSADTQYF.

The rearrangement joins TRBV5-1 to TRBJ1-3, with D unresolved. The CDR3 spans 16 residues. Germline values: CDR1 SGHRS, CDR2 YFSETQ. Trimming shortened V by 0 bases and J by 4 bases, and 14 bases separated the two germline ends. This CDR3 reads CASSLDRGIQGNTIYF. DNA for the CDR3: TGCGCCAGCAGCTTGGACCGGGGAATACAAGGAAACACCATATATTTT.

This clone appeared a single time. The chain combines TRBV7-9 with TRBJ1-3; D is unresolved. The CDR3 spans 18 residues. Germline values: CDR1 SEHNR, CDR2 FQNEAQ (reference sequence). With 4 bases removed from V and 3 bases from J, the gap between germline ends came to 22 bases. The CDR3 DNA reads TGTGCCAGCAGCTCTCTCGAAACGGGTAGCAGAAGTGGAAACACCATATATTTT. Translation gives CASSSLETGSRSGNTIYF.